The sequence of this TCR beta chain was determined in a study of CD8 T cells in Susac syndrome. Germline V gene lookup returns CDR1 SGHRS and CDR2 YFSETQ. The CDR3 sequence is 15 residues long. The germline V and J ends were trimmed by 2 bases and 5 bases, with 17 bases remaining between them. TCR beta sequences were obtained from blood CD8+ and CD4+ T cells. While CD8+ and CD4+ T cells were isolated negatively, TEMRA cells were enriched by FACS. Roughly 0.5 to 1 ug RNA was reverse transcribed with random hexamers. Amplification of TCR beta CDR3 used immunoSEQ multiplex PCR across 54 Vbeta and 13 Jbeta. TCRdb processed the immunoSEQ multiplex PCR reads anew with MiXCR; each CDR3 protein has one entry. The data hold some 200,000 distinct CDR3 sequences, with 92% observed a single time.

The specimen sequenced was CD8+ T cells from PBMCs. This receptor was taken from a human donor with multiple sclerosis. The chain joins TRBV5-1 to TRBJ2-7; TRBD2 might be the D (5 bases). Written as DNA, the CDR3 is TGCGCCAGCAGCTTAGAACCTGGGGAGTGGAACGAGCAGTACTTC. Translating it yields CASSLEPGEWNEQYF.